The 27 T cell receptor beta chains below were found in one sample sequenced in a study of cytomegalovirus exposure and HLA in healthy donors. The study ran its PCR with 60 Vbeta and 13 Jbeta primers. Here immunoSEQ multiplex PCR was the method, and the copy in TCRdb shows in-frame clones only, minus some. The sample yields about 90,000 clones, more than 55% seen once. Input material: PBMCs. These receptors were obtained from a woman in her forties or fifties in good health and CMV-seropositive.

The V gene is TRBV9, the J gene TRBJ2-5; maybe TRBD1 (6 bases). Germline-derived CDR1 and CDR2 are SGDLS and YYNGEE. The ends were cut back, 4 bases at V and 2 bases at J, with 12 bases in the middle. The CDR3 runs 14 residues. CDR3 sequence (DNA): TGTGCCAGCAGCACCGCGACAGGACAAGAGACCCAGTACTTC. This encodes CASSTATGQETQYF.

The chain joins TRBV4-2 to TRBJ2-3, with TRBD2 matching over 15 bases. Trimming removed 3 bases from V and 0 bases from J; junction bases left unmatched: 1. This CDR3 is built from 17 residues. In germline, CDR1 is LGHNA, CDR2 YNFKEQ. The CDR3 region is CASSHGLAGGSTDTQYF. For the CDR3, the DNA is TGTGCCAGCAGCCATGGACTAGCGGGGGGGAGCACAGATACGCAGTATTTT.

This clone was found a few times. The junction and the germline gene differ at one end; a read error may be behind it. The chain uses TRBV7-9 and TRBJ2-1, with D possibly TRBD1 on 5 matching bases. This CDR3 spans 15 amino acids. Germline CDR1 reads SEHNR; CDR2 reads FQNEAQ (reference sequence). CDR3 nucleotides: TGTTCCAGCAGCTCAGTTTCAGGGAACTACAATGAGCAGTTCTTC. Its translation: CSSSSVSGNYNEQFF.

The chain couples TRBV2 to TRBJ2-7; 9 bases align to TRBD1. The CDR3 is made up of 17 amino acids. V gave up 8 bases and J gave up 3 bases; unmatched junction bases: 17. CDR1 and CDR2 (germline): SNHLY, FYNNEI. CDR3 loop: CASEEPLRGDRDYEQYF. CDR3 coding DNA: TGTGCCAGCGAGGAACCCTTAAGGGGGGACAGGGACTACGAGCAGTACTTC.

With respect to this clone: The junction departs from the called germline gene at one end, perhaps through a read error. The V call is TRBV7-7, the J call TRBJ2-5; D is perhaps TRBD2 (6 bases). The germline CDR1 and CDR2 sequences are SSHAT and FNYEAQ (reference sequence). This CDR3 has 15 amino acids. The CDR3 region has the DNA TGCGCCAGCAGCCCCTCGGGGGACCCACGGGAGACCCAGTACTTC. Translating gives CASSPSGDPRETQYF.

V gene TRBV5-1 combines with J gene TRBJ1-4; D uncertain. This CDR3 is 15 amino acids long. The germline gives CDR1 SGHRS, CDR2 YFSETQ. The V end lost 0 bases, the J end lost 5 bases, and 11 bases lay between the germline ends. The CDR3 DNA is TGCGCCAGCAGCTTGGACGCCGAAACAAATGAAAAACTGTTTTTT. Amino acids: CASSLDAETNEKLFF.

The chain combines TRBV5-1 with TRBJ2-2; maybe TRBD1 (5 bases). From germline, CDR1 is SGHRS and CDR2 YFSETQ. CDR3 length: 17 residues. Trimming left V 0 bases short and J 7 bases short, with 19 bases between. CDR3 sequence (DNA): TGCGCCAGCAGCTTGGTGCCGCAGGGTACCGGCTTCGGGGAGCTGTTTTTT. This sequence encodes CASSLVPQGTGFGELFF.

CDR3 sequence: CASSQGGWTEAFF. CDR3 DNA sequence: TGTGCCAGCTCTCAGGGAGGATGGACTGAAGCTTTCTTT. The V call is TRBV18, the J call TRBJ1-1, with a tentative D call TRBD1 (5 bases). The CDR3 runs 13 residues. Trimming cost V 6 bases and J 5 bases, with 13 bases left between them. The V gene's germline CDR1 is KGHSH and CDR2 LQKENI.

A few counts support this clone. V usage is TRBV9 and J usage is TRBJ2-5; 8 bases are a match to TRBD1. This CDR3 region has 15 residues. Germline loops: CDR1 SGDLS, CDR2 YYNGEE. The V segment lost 0 bases and the J segment 4 bases; nucleotides outside the gene matches: 5. CDR3 region: CASSVGTGKGETQYF. DNA for the CDR3: TGTGCCAGCAGCGTAGGGACAGGGAAGGGAGAGACCCAGTACTTC.

V and J are TRBV5-4 and TRBJ2-5; 10 bases match TRBD2. The germline V gene has CDR1 SGHNT and CDR2 YYREEE (reference sequence). The V segment lost 1 base and the J segment 4 bases; nucleotides outside the gene matches: 10. CDR3 length: 17 residues. CDR3 in amino acids: CASSLSSGGPRGETQYF. The DNA of the CDR3 is TGTGCCAGCAGCTTGTCTAGCGGGGGCCCGCGGGGAGAGACCCAGTACTTC.

The V call is TRBV29-1, the J call TRBJ1-2; 8 bases are shared with TRBD1. Trimming removed 2 bases from V and 4 bases from J; junction bases left unmatched: 12. CDR1 is SQVTM and CDR2 is ANQGSEA in the germline V gene. The CDR3 totals 16 residues. CDR3 sequence: CSVEPFDRGSSYGYTF. Written as DNA, the CDR3 is TGCAGCGTTGAACCCTTCGACAGGGGCAGCTCCTATGGCTACACCTTC. Supplemented by reference TRBV29-1 and TRBJ1-2, the full variable domain reads SAVISQKPSRDICQRGTSLTIQCQVDSQVTMMFWYRQQPGQSLTLIATANQGSEATYESGFVIDKFPISRPNLTFSTLTVSNMSPEDSSIYLCSVEPFDRGSSYGYTFGSGTRLTVV.

The chain joins TRBV27 to TRBJ1-1, with no clear D. Germline values: CDR1 MNHEY, CDR2 SMNVEV (reference sequence). Trimming stripped 8 bases from V and 5 bases from J, with 21 bases between. CDR3 length equals 15 residues. The CDR3 here is CASGLTSVPGTEAFF. CDR3 nucleotide sequence: TGTGCCAGCGGCCTCACCTCAGTCCCGGGGACTGAAGCTTTCTTT.

The chain has TRBV18 and TRBJ1-2; D call uncertain. Germline-derived CDR1 and CDR2 are KGHSH and LQKENI. This CDR3 has 13 amino acids. The V end was cut by 3 bases, the J end by 4 bases, with 9 bases between. CDR3 sequence reads: CASSPERSYGYTF. For the CDR3, the DNA is TGTGCCAGCTCACCCGAACGGAGCTATGGCTACACCTTC.

J is TRBJ2-1 and V is TRBV5-1; D is uncertain. The CDR3 sequence is 15 residues long. Trimming stripped 3 bases from V and 0 bases from J, with 10 bases between. Germline V lookup: CDR1 SGHRS, CDR2 YFSETQ. The CDR3 spells CASSSHLSSYNEQFF. The CDR3 coding sequence is TGCGCCAGCAGCTCTCACTTGAGCTCCTACAATGAGCAGTTCTTC.

The rearrangement links TRBV27 to TRBJ1-2; possible D gene TRBD1, 5 bases. The CDR3 contains 13 residues. Germline V lookup: CDR1 MNHEY, CDR2 SMNVEV (reference sequence). The germline V and J ends were trimmed by 3 bases and 7 bases, with 12 bases remaining between them. The CDR3 region is CASSFGGAGGYTF. The DNA for the CDR3 is TGTGCCAGCAGTTTCGGGGGAGCGGGTGGCTACACCTTC.

This rearrangement joins TRBV5-8 to TRBJ1-2, with D maybe TRBD1 (5 bases). Germline assignment: CDR1 SGHTS and CDR2 YDEGEE. The CDR3 is 14 amino acids. The V and J ends lost 2 bases and 3 bases respectively, with 11 bases between them. CDR3 coding DNA: TGTGCCAGCAGCTTTCCAGGGAAGCACTATGGCTACACCTTC. Protein: CASSFPGKHYGYTF.

The V call is TRBV5-5, the J call TRBJ2-5; 14 nucleotides match TRBD2. The junction had 13 bases not matched to a gene; V was cut back by 4 bases and J by 5 bases. The CDR3 spans 18 residues. CDR1 and CDR2 (germline): SGHKS, YYEKEE (reference sequence). CDR3 amino acids: CASSVGLGTSGGRETQYF. The CDR3 region has the DNA TGTGCCAGCAGCGTGGGACTTGGGACTAGCGGGGGTAGGGAGACCCAGTACTTC. Looking up the rest from reference TRBV5-5 and TRBJ2-5 gives the full variable domain: DAGVTQSPTHLIKTRGQQVTLRCSPISGHKSVSWYQQVLGQGPQFIFQYYEKEERGRGNFPDRFSARQFPNYSSELNVNALLLGDSALYLCASSVGLGTSGGRETQYFGPGTRLLVL.

V usage is TRBV5-8 and J usage is TRBJ1-5; D is unresolved. The CDR3 extends over 16 amino acids. Trimming stripped 1 base from V and 3 bases from J, with 14 bases between. The germline CDR1 and CDR2 sequences are SGHTS and YDEGEE. This CDR3 reads CASSLYVSAHNQPQHF. CDR3 DNA sequence: TGTGCCAGCAGCTTGTATGTGAGTGCCCACAATCAGCCCCAGCATTTT. The whole variable domain, remainder taken from reference TRBV5-8 and TRBJ1-5, is EAGVTQSPTHLIKTRGQQATLRCSPISGHTSVYWYQQALGLGLQFLLWYDEGEERNRGNFPPRFSGRQFPNYSSELNVNALELEDSALYLCASSLYVSAHNQPQHFGDGTRLSIL.

This rearrangement joins TRBV6-5 to TRBJ2-7; TRBD2 is a possible D gene (5 bases). Germline CDR1 is MNHEY and CDR2 is SVGAGI. The CDR3 covers 13 residues. V lost 5 bases to trimming and J lost 4 bases, with 12 bases between them. CDR3 nucleotide sequence: TGTGCCAGCAGTCCCCCGACGGGGTACGAGCAGTACTTC. Encoded protein: CASSPPTGYEQYF.

The CDR3 reads CASSQEQASGGTDTQYF. The CDR3 DNA reads as TGTGCCAGCAGCCAAGAGCAAGCTAGCGGGGGCACAGATACGCAGTATTTT. The chain carries TRBV4-2 and TRBJ2-3; TRBD2 aligns across 9 bases. Germline CDR1 LGHNA, CDR2 YNFKEQ. V was clipped by 0 bases and J by 1 base; unmatched bases: 5. CDR3 length: 17 amino acids.

This clone was detected a few times. The chain is built from TRBV5-1 and TRBJ1-1; D unresolved. The CDR3 runs 13 residues. Germline V gene lookup returns CDR1 SGHRS and CDR2 YFSETQ. Trimming stripped 4 bases from V and 5 bases from J, with 12 bases between. The DNA of the CDR3 is TGCGCCAGCAGCAGGGTTTCGGGGACTGAAGCTTTCTTT. It translates to CASSRVSGTEAFF. Full variable domain (outside the CDR3, taken from reference TRBV5-1 and TRBJ1-1): KAGVTQTPRYLIKTRGQQVTLSCSPISGHRSVSWYQQTPGQGLQFLFEYFSETQRNKGNFPGRFSGRQFSNSRSEMNVSTLELGDSALYLCASSRVSGTEAFFGQGTRLTVV.

V gene TRBV5-1 combines with J gene TRBJ2-5; 9 bases align to TRBD2. With the DNA end fitting TRBJ2-7 better, the J assignment may be wrong. The CDR3 is 15 amino acids. The V gene's germline CDR1 is SGHRS and CDR2 YFSETQ. The chain's CDR3 is CASSPRMTSGYEQYF. The CDR3 DNA follows: TGCGCCAGCAGCCCCCGGATGACTAGCGGCTACGAGCAGTACTTC.

This clone has just a few counts. For the CDR3, the DNA is TGTGCCAGCAGGGGACAGGGGGCCCACCAGCCCCAGCATTTT. Residues: CASRGQGAHQPQHF. The chain uses TRBV2 and TRBJ1-5; 12 bases align to TRBD1. The CDR3 covers 14 residues. Germline V gene lookup returns CDR1 SNHLY and CDR2 FYNNEI. V was pared by 6 bases and J by 7 bases, with 4 bases of the junction left unmatched. The variable domain in full, with the rest retrieved from reference TRBV2 and TRBJ1-5, is EPEVTQTPSHQVTQMGQEVILRCVPISNHLYFYWYRQILGQKVEFLVSFYNNEISEKSEIFDDQFSVERPDGSNFTLKIRSTKLEDSAMYFCASRGQGAHQPQHFGDGTRLSIL.

This clone was observed a few times. The genes are TRBV5-1 and TRBJ2-7; D not certain. Looked up from germline, CDR1 is SGHRS and CDR2 is YFSETQ. The CDR3 contains 14 residues. V lost 0 bases, J lost 0 bases, and 7 bases lay in between. The DNA of the CDR3 is TGCGCCAGCAGCTTGGATGTTAACTCCTACGAGCAGTACTTC. It specifies CASSLDVNSYEQYF.

V is TRBV7-8 and J is TRBJ1-5, with a weak D call TRBD1 (5 bases). Trimming removed 5 bases from V and 3 bases from J, with 14 bases in between. Germline V gene sequence: CDR1 SGHVS, CDR2 FQNEAQ. The CDR3 covers 15 residues. The CDR3 protein is CASSRERGPNQPQHF. DNA for the CDR3: TGTGCCAGCAGCAGAGAAAGGGGTCCCAATCAGCCCCAGCATTTT.

The V call is TRBV7-8, the J call TRBJ2-1, with D perhaps TRBD2 (7 bases). CDR3 size: 17 residues. The germline gives CDR1 SGHVS, CDR2 FQNEAQ. Trimming left V 1 base short and J 4 bases short, with 17 bases between. This CDR3 is CASSLEVGGRGYNEQFF. The CDR3 DNA reads TGTGCCAGCAGCTTAGAGGTGGGGGGGCGAGGTTACAATGAGCAGTTCTTC.

DNA for the CDR3: TGTGCCAGCAGCCCTAGCGGGGGGCCCTTCGAGGGGAATGAGCAGTTCTTC. Protein product: CASSPSGGPFEGNEQFF. This chain connects TRBV7-9 to TRBJ2-1; 11 bases fit TRBD2. In germline, CDR1 is SEHNR, CDR2 FQNEAQ (reference sequence). V shed 5 bases and J 7 bases; nucleotides not matched to a gene: 13. The CDR3 runs to 17 residues.